Listed here is a single T cell receptor (beta chain). The target antigen is unknown. This specimen belongs to a study of a mutant IDH1 vaccine in newly diagnosed glioma. In the study overall: Treated individuals were roughly 62% male and approximately 38% female, averaging roughly 43 years of age. Previous care, which was radiotherapy, temozolomide, or both, most often involved both.

From germline, CDR1 is SGHVS and CDR2 FQNEAQ. The CDR3 is 14 amino acids. Deletions cut 6 bases from V and 4 bases from J, with 13 bases between. Repertoires were generated with immunoSEQ multiplex PCR, while TCRdb's copy carries only in-frame clones and drops some. This table has around 76,000 clones, about 85% appearing once. Time point: week 23, last vaccination. One vaccine dose held 300 ug of mutant IDH1 20-mer peptide and came with topical imiquimod. Material: PBMCs, obtained from a glioma patient whose treatment included an IDH1 peptide vaccine. The receptor was derived from a woman aged 50 to 60 with glioma. The V call is TRBV7-8, the J call TRBJ2-1; no clear D. The CDR3 loop reads CASRKGGRYNEQFF. Here the CDR3 DNA reads TGTGCCAGCAGAAAGGGCGGTAGGTACAATGAGCAGTTCTTC.